This T cell receptor (beta chain) was captured by sequencing in a study of cytomegalovirus exposure and HLA in healthy donors. This clone showed up just a few times. The PCR was carried out with 60 Vbeta primers and 13 Jbeta primers. Some clones are missing from TCRdb's copy, which holds only in-frame ones; the method was immunoSEQ multiplex PCR. This table holds roughly 200,000 clones, 70% to 80% found once. This CDR3 region has 15 residues. Trimming at V came to 5 bases and at J to 5 bases, leaving 10 bases not matched to a gene. The V gene's germline CDR1 is MDHEN and CDR2 SYDVKM. V is TRBV28 and J is TRBJ2-3; 7 bases are a match to TRBD2. Sequenced input: PBMCs. The receptor was isolated from a male donor in good health and CMV-seronegative. The DNA for the CDR3 is TGTGCCAGCAGTATCCTGATGGGGGAGGGAGATACGCAGTATTTT. It yields the protein CASSILMGEGDTQYF.